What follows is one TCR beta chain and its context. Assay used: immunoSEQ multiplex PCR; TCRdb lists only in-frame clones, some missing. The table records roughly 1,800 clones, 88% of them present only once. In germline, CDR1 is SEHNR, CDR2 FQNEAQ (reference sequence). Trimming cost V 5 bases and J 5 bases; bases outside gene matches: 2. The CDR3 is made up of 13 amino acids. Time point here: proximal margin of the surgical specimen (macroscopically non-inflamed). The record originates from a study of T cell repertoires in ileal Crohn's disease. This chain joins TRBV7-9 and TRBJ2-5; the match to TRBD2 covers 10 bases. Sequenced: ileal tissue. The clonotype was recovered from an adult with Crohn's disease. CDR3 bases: TGTGCCAGCAGCCTGGGACTAGCGGAGACCCAGTACTTC. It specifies CASSLGLAETQYF.